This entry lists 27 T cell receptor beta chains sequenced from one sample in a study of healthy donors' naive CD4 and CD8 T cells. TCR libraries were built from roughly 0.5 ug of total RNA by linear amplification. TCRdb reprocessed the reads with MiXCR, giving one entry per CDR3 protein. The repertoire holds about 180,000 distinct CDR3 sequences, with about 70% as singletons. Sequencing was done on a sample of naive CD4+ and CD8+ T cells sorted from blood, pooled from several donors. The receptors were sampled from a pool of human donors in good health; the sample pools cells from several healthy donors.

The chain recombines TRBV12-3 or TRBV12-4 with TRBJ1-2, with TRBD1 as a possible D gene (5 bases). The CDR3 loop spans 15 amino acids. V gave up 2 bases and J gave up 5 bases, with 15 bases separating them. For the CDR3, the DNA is TGTGCCAGCAGTTTAAATGTCAGGGTTCTGTATGGCTACACCTTC. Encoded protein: CASSLNVRVLYGYTF.

The CDR3 is CANLRTVPYSPLHF. The CDR3 DNA reads TGTGCCAACCTTAGGACAGTACCGTATTCACCCCTCCACTTT. This chain links TRBV21-1 with TRBJ1-6; the table's D call, TRBD1, was not checked against the DNA. TRBV21-1 is deemed a pseudogene. CDR3 length equals 14 residues.

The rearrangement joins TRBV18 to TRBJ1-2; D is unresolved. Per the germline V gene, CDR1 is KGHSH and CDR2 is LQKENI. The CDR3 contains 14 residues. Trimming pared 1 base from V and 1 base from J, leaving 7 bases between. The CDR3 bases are TGTGCCAGCTCACCACAGGCCAGTAACTATGGCTACACCTTC. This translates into CASSPQASNYGYTF.

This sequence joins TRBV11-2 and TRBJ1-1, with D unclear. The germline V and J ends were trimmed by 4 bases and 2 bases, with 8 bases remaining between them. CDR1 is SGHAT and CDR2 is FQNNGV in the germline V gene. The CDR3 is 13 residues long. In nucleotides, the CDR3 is TGTGCCAGCAGCTACGAACGAAACACTGAAGCTTTCTTT. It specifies CASSYERNTEAFF.

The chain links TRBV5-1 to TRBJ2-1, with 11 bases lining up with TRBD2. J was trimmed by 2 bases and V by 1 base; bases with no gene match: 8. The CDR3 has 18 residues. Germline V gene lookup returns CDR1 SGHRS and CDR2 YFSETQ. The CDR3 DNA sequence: TGCGCCAGCAGCTTGAGTCTAGCGGGGGGCGTACCCTACAATGAGCAGTTCTTC. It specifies CASSLSLAGGVPYNEQFF.

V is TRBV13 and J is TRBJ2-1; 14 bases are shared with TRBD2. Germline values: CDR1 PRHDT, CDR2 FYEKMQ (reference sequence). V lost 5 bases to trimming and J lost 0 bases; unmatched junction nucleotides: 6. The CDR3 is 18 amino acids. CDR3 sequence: CASSPGLAGDSSYNEQFF. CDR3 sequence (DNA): TGTGCCAGCAGCCCGGGACTAGCGGGGGATAGCTCCTACAATGAGCAGTTCTTC.

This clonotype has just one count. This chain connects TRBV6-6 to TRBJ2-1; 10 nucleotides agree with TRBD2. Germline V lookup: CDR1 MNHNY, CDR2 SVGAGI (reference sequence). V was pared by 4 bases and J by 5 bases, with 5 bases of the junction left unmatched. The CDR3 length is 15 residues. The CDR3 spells CASSWLAGDDNEQFF. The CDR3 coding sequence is TGTGCCAGCAGTTGGCTAGCGGGAGACGACAATGAGCAGTTCTTC.

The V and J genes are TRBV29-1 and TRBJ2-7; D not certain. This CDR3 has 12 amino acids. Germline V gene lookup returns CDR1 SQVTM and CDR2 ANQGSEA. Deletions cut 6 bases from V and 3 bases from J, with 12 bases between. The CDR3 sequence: CSVKEASYEQYF. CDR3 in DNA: TGCAGCGTCAAAGAGGCTAGCTACGAGCAGTACTTC.

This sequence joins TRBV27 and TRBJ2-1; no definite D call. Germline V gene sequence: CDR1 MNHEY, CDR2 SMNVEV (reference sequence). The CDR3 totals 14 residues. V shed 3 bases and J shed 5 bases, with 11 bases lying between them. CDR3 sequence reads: CASSLVGDDNEQFF. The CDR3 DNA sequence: TGTGCCAGCAGTTTGGTGGGCGACGACAATGAGCAGTTCTTC.

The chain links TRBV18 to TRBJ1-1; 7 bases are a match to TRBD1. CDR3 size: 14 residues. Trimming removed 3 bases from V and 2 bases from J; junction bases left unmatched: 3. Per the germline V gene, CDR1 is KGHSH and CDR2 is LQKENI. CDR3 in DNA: TGTGCCAGCTCACCGGGACAGCTTAACACTGAAGCTTTCTTT. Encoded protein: CASSPGQLNTEAFF.

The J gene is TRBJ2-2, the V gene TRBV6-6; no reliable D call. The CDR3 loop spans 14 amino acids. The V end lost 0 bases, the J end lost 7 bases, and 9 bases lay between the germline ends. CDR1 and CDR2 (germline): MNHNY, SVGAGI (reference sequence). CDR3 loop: CASSYSQVGGELFF. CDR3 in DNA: TGTGCCAGCAGTTACTCCCAGGTGGGCGGGGAGCTGTTTTTT.

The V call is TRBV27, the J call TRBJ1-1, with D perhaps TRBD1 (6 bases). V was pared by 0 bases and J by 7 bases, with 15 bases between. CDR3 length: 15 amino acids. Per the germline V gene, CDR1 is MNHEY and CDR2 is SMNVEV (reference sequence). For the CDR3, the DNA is TGTGCCAGCAGTTTATCCATCAGGGGAGACATTGAAGCTTTCTTT. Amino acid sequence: CASSLSIRGDIEAFF.

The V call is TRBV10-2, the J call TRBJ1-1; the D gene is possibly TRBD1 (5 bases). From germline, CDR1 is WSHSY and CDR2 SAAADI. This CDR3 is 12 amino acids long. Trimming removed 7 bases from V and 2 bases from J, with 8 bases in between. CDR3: CASTGSNTEAFF. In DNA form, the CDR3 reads TGCGCCAGCACAGGGTCCAACACTGAAGCTTTCTTT.

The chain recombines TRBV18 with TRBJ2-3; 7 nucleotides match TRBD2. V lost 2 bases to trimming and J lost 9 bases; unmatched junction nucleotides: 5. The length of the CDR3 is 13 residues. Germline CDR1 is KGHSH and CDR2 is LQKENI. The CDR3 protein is CASSPSKRETQYF. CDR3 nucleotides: TGTGCCAGCTCACCATCAAAGCGGGAAACGCAGTATTTT.

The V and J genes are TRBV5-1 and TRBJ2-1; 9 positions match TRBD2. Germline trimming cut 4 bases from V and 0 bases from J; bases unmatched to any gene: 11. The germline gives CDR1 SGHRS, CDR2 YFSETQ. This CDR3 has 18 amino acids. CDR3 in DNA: TGCGCCAGCAGCACTAAACGGACTAGCGCAAGCTCCTACAATGAGCAGTTCTTC. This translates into CASSTKRTSASSYNEQFF.

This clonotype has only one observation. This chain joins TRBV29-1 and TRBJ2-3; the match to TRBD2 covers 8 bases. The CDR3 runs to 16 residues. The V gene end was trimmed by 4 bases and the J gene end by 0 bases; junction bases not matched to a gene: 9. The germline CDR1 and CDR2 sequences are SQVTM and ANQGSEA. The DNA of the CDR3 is TGCAGCGTTGGGCCCAGCAGCGGGGGAAGCACAGATACGCAGTATTTT. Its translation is CSVGPSSGGSTDTQYF.

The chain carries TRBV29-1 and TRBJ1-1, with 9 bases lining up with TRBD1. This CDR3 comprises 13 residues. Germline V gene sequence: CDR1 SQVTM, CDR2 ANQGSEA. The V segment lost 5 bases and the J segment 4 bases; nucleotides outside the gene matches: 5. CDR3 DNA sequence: TGCAGCGTTTCGGGACAGGGATTCACTGAAGCTTTCTTT. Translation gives CSVSGQGFTEAFF.

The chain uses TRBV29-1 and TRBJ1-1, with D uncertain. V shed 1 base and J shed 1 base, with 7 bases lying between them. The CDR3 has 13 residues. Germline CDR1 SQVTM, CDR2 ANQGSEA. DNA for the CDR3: TGCAGCGTTGAAGTGCGGCCGAACACTGAAGCTTTCTTT. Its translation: CSVEVRPNTEAFF.

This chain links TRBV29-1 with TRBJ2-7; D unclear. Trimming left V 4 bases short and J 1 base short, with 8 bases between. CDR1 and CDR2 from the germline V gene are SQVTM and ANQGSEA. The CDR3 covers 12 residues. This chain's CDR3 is CSVVSRSYEQYF. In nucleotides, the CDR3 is TGCAGCGTTGTGAGCCGATCCTACGAGCAGTACTTC.

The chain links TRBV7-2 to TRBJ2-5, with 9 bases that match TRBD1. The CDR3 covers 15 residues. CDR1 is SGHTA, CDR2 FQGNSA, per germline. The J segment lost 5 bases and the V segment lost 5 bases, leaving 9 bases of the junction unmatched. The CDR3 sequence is CASSPRTGVGETQYF. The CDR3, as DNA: TGTGCCAGCAGCCCGCGGACAGGGGTGGGTGAGACCCAGTACTTC.

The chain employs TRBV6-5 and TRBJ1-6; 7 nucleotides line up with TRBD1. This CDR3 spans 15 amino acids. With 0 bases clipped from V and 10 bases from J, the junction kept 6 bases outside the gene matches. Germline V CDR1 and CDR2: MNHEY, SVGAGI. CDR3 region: CASSYSRQGDSPLHF. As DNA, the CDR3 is TGTGCCAGCAGTTACTCGAGGCAGGGGGACTCACCCCTCCACTTT.

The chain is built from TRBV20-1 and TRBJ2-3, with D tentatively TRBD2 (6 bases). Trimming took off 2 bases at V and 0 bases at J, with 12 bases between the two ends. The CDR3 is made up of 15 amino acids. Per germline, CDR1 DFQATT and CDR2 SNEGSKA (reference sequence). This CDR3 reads CSARMVGTSTDTQYF. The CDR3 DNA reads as TGCAGTGCTAGAATGGTGGGGACTAGCACAGATACGCAGTATTTT.

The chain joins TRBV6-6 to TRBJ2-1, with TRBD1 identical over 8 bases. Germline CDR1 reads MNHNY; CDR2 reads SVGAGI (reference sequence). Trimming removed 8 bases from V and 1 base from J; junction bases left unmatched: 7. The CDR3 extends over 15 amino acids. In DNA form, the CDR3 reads TGTGCCAGCCTCCTCCGGGACAGGTCCTACAATGAGCAGTTCTTC. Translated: CASLLRDRSYNEQFF.

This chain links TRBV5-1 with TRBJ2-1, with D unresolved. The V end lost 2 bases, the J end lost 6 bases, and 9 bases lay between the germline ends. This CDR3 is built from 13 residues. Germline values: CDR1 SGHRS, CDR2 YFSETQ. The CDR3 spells CASSLSRVNEQFF. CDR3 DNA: TGCGCCAGCAGCTTATCTAGGGTCAATGAGCAGTTCTTC.

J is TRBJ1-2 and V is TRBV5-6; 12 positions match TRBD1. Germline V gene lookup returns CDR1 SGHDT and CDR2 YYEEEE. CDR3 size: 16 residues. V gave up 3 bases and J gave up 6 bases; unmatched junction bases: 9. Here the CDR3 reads CASSYTGTGGRHGYTF. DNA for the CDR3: TGTGCCAGCAGCTACACTGGGACAGGGGGCAGGCATGGCTACACCTTC.

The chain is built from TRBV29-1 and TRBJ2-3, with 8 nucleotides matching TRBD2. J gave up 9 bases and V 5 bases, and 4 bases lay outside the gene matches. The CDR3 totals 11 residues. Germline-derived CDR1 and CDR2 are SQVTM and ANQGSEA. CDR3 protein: CSVTQRGTQYF. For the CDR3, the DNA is TGCAGCGTTACCCAGCGGGGGACGCAGTATTTT.

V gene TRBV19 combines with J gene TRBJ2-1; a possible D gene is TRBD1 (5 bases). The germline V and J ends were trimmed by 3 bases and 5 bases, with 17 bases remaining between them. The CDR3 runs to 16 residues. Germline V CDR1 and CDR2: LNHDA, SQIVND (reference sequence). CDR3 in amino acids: CASSIRVSRADNEQFF. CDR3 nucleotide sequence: TGTGCCAGTAGTATCCGTGTATCCAGGGCCGACAATGAGCAGTTCTTC.